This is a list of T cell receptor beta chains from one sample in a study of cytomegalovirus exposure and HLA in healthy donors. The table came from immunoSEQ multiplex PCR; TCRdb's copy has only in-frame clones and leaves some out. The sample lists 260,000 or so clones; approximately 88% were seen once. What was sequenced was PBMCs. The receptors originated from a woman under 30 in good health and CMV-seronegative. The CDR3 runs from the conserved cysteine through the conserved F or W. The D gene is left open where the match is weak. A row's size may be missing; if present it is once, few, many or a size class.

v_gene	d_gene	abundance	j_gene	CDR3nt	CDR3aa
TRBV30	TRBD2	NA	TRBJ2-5	TGTGCCTGGTCGCGGGAGGTGGTGACCCAGTACTTC	CAWSREVVTQYF
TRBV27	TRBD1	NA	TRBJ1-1	TGTGCCAGCAGTTCGACAGGGGGCTTCGAAGCTTTCTTT	CASSSTGGFEAFF
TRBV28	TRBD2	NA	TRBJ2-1	TGTGCCAGCAGTTTCCGGGGGGGCGCGGATGAGCAGTTCTTC	CASSFRGGADEQFF
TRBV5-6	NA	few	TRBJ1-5	TGTGCCAGCAGCTTCGGGAGGGGCAATCAGCCCCAGCATTTT	CASSFGRGNQPQHF
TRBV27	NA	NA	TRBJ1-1	TGTGCCAGCAGTTTATCGCCAGGGGTCACTGAAGCTTTCTTT	CASSLSPGVTEAFF
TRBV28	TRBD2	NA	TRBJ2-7	TGTGCCAGCAGTTTAATGGGGACTAGCGGAACCTACTACGAGCAGTACTTC	CASSLMGTSGTYYEQYF
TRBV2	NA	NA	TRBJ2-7	TGTGCCAGCAGTGAAAGCAGGGAAGAGCAGTACTTC	CASSESREEQYF
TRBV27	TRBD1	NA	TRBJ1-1	TGTGCCAGCAGTTTAAGGACAGGGGTGAACACTGAAGCTTTCTTT	CASSLRTGVNTEAFF
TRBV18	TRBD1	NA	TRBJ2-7	TGTGCCAGCTCACCACCGCGGATCACCACCGGGACAGGGGTAACCTACGAGCAGTACTTC	CASSPPRITTGTGVTYEQYF
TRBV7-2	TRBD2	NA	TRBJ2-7	TGTGCCAGCAGCTTAGTATCAGCGGGAGATTACGAGCAGTACTTC	CASSLVSAGDYEQYF
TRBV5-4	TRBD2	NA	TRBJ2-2	TGTGCCAGCAGCCCACGGACTAGCGGGTTAACCGGGGAGCTGTTTTTT	CASSPRTSGLTGELFF
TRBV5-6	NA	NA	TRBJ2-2	TGTGCCAGCAGCTTAAGTACAGGAGATTACACCGGGGAGCTGTTTTTT	CASSLSTGDYTGELFF
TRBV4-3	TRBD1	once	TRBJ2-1	TGCGCCAGCAGCCAGGGGGACAGGATAATCGGGAATGAGCAGTTCTTC	CASSQGDRIIGNEQFF
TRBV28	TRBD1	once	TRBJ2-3	TGTGCCAGCAGTTCGGGACAGACAGATACGCAGTATTTT	CASSSGQTDTQYF
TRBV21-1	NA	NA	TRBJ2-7	TGTGCCAGCAGCAAAGGAAGGGGCAGGGTTGACGAGCAGTACTTC	CASSKGRGRVDEQYF
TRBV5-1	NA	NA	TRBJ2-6	TGCGCCAGCAGCTTCGGACATCCGAACTCTGGGGCCAACGTCCTGACTTTC	CASSFGHPNSGANVLTF
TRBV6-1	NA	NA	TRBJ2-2	TGTGCCAGCAGAAAGGGGATGGGCACCGGGGAGCTGTTTTTT	CASRKGMGTGELFF
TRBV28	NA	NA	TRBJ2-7	TGTGCCAGCAGTGGCACACATTTCAGCTCCTACGAGCAGTACTTC	CASSGTHFSSYEQYF
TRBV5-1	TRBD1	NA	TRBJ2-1	TGCGCCAGCAGCTTGGGACAGGGGTCCAATGAGCAGTTCTTC	CASSLGQGSNEQFF
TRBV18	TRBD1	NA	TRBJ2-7	TGTGCCAGCTCAACCGGGAAGGACAGGGGCTACGAGCAGTACTTC	CASSTGKDRGYEQYF
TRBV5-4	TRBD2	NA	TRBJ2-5	TGTGCCAGCAGCAAAACTAGCGGGAGTCTCCAAGAGACCCAGTACTTC	CASSKTSGSLQETQYF
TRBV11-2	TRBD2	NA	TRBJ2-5	TGTGCCAGCAGCATATTAGCGGGAGGGCCTTTGGAGACCCAGTACTTC	CASSILAGGPLETQYF
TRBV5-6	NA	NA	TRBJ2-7	TGTGCCAGCAGCTCCACAGGACCCTACGAGCAGTACTTC	CASSSTGPYEQYF
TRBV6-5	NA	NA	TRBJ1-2	TGTGCCAGCAGTTACAGGACATCGCTTTGGACCTTC	CASSYRTSLWTF
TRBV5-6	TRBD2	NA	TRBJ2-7	TGTGCCAGCAGCTTGATCACTAGCGGGAACTACGAGCAGTACTTC	CASSLITSGNYEQYF
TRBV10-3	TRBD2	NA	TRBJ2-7	TGTGCCATCCAATCCCCACTAGCGGGAGTTTACGAGCAGTACTTC	CAIQSPLAGVYEQYF
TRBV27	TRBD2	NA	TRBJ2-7	TGTGCCAGCAGTTTCGGAACTAGCGGGAGCTTCTACGAGCAGTACTTC	CASSFGTSGSFYEQYF
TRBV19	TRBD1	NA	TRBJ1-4	TGTGCCACCTTGGACAGGACTAATGAAAAACTGTTTTTT	CATLDRTNEKLFF
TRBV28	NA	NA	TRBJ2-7	TGTGCCAGCAGTTCCCCCGTAGGACTGGATTACGAGCAGTACTTC	CASSSPVGLDYEQYF
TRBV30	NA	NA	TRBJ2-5	TGTGCCTGGAGTGTTCTGGCCGAGACCCAGTACTTC	CAWSVLAETQYF
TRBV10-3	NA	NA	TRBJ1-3	TGTGCCATCAGTGAGTCGGAGACAGAATCTGGAAACACCATATATTTT	CAISESETESGNTIYF
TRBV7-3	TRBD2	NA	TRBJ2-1	TGTGCCAGCAGCCAGACTAGCGGAGAGCAGTTCTTC	CASSQTSGEQFF
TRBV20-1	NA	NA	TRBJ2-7	TGCAGTGCGGGGGGTCCCTACGAGCAGTACTTC	CSAGGPYEQYF
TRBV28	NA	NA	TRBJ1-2	TGTGCCAGCAGTTTTGAGGGCGTAGGATACTATGGCTACACCTTC	CASSFEGVGYYGYTF
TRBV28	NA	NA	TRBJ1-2	TGTGCCAGCGGTTCTTATGGCTACACCTTC	CASGSYGYTF
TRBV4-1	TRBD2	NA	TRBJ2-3	TGCGCCAGCAGCCAAGGAAGTGTACTAGCGGGGAGCACAGATACGCAGTATTTT	CASSQGSVLAGSTDTQYF
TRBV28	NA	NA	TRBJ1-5	TGTGCCAGCAATATCAGGGTACGAAATCAGCCCCAGCATTTT	CASNIRVRNQPQHF
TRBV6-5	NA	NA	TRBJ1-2	TGTGCCAGCAGCCGGGGGAGGGTATCTAACTATGGCTACACCTTC	CASSRGRVSNYGYTF
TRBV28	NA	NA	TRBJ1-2	TGTGCCAGCAGTTTATGGTCCCTTGGCTACACCTTC	CASSLWSLGYTF
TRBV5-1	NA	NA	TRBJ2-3	TGCGCCAGCAGCTTTTGGGCGGGCGGAAGCACAGATACGCAGTATTTT	CASSFWAGGSTDTQYF
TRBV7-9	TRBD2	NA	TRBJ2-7	TGTGCCAGCAGCCAGGGGGGACTAGCGGGAGGGCCTTGGAAGAACGAGCAGTACTTC	CASSQGGLAGGPWKNEQYF
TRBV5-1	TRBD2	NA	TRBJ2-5	TGCGCCAGCAGCCTATCTGGTCAGACTAGCGCGGAGACCCAGTACTTC	CASSLSGQTSAETQYF
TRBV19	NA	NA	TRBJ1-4	TGTGCCAGTGAGCAGGGCGGTGAAAAACTGTTTTTT	CASEQGGEKLFF
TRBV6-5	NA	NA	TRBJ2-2	TGTGCCAGCAGTGGAATCGGGTTCGGCGGGGAGCTGTTTTTT	CASSGIGFGGELFF
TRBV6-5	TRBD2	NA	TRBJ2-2	TGTGCCAGCCTGGAACTAGCGGGAGCCGGGGAGCTGTTTTTT	CASLELAGAGELFF
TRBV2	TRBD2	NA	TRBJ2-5	TGTGCCAGCACCCCAATAACTAGCGGGGAAGAGACCCAGTACTTC	CASTPITSGEETQYF